The 21 T cell receptor beta chains given below trace back to one sample, sequenced in a study of CD8 T cells in ankylosing spondylitis. Study results and caveats: Seemingly characteristic of ankylosing spondylitis blood was a TCR beta motif consisting of roughly 8 highly homologous variants.

What these receptors recognize is not known. TCRdb reprocessed the 5' RACE reads with MiXCR, giving one entry per CDR3 protein. This sample carries about 540,000 distinct CDR3 sequences, about 13% of them seen once, and the ten largest clones take almost 7%. Sequences were obtained from blood, either unsorted or a sorted T cell fraction (not recorded which). Source of these receptors: a male donor with ankylosing spondylitis.

The V and J genes are TRBV2 and TRBJ2-2; 7 nucleotides align to TRBD2. CDR3 length: 15 amino acids. Losses at the gene ends were 3 bases for V and 2 bases for J; bases not matched to a gene: 3. The germline V gene has CDR1 SNHLY and CDR2 FYNNEI. This CDR3 reads CASSEGRVNTGELFF. In DNA form, the CDR3 reads TGTGCCAGCAGTGAGGGGAGGGTCAACACCGGGGAGCTGTTTTTT. The variable domain in full, with the rest retrieved from reference TRBV2 and TRBJ2-2, is EPEVTQTPSHQVTQMGQEVILRCVPISNHLYFYWYRQILGQKVEFLVSFYNNEISEKSEIFDDQFSVERPDGSNFTLKIRSTKLEDSAMYFCASSEGRVNTGELFFGEGSRLTVL.

In this sample, this clonotype turned up many times. This chain connects TRBV24-1 to TRBJ2-2; D is possibly TRBD1 or TRBD2 (6 bases each). Trimming pared 6 bases from V and 4 bases from J, leaving 11 bases between. This CDR3 comprises 14 residues. Germline V gene sequence: CDR1 KGHDR, CDR2 SFDVKD. CDR3 bases: TGTGCCACCAGTCTAGGGGGGAGCACCGGGGAGCTGTTTTTT. It translates to CATSLGGSTGELFF.

The table lists this clonotype with many counts. The genes are TRBV10-3 and TRBJ1-1, with 8 bases identical to TRBD1. The CDR3 consists of 13 residues. The V and J ends lost 10 bases and 1 base, in that order; junction bases with no gene match: 5. CDR1 and CDR2 (germline): ENHRY, SYGVKD. DNA of the CDR3: TGTGCCACCCGACAGGGGCCGAACACTGAAGCTTTCTTT. Residues: CATRQGPNTEAFF.

There are a few counts of this clonotype. V is TRBV27 and J is TRBJ1-1; D is ambiguous. The germline CDR1 and CDR2 sequences are MNHEY and SMNVEV (reference sequence). Trimming took off 3 bases at V and 3 bases at J, with 8 bases between the two ends. CDR3 length: 13 residues. This CDR3 is CASSFKGYTEAFF. For the CDR3, the DNA is TGTGCCAGCAGTTTTAAGGGTTACACTGAAGCTTTCTTT.

This clonotype was recorded a few times. This chain joins TRBV24-1 and TRBJ2-1; TRBD2 agrees at 9 bases. Germline CDR1 is KGHDR and CDR2 is SFDVKD. The V segment lost 4 bases and the J segment 3 bases; nucleotides outside the gene matches: 6. This CDR3 comprises 16 residues. CDR3 DNA sequence: TGTGCCACCAGTGACCCGACTAGCGGAGTCTACAATGAGCAGTTCTTC. It codes for CATSDPTSGVYNEQFF.

The chain is built from TRBV27 and TRBJ1-4; 9 bases map to TRBD1. J was trimmed by 3 bases and V by 1 base; bases with no gene match: 9. CDR1 is MNHEY, CDR2 SMNVEV, per germline (reference sequence). The length of the CDR3 is 18 residues. The CDR3 reads CASSLFGTGNQANEKLFF. DNA of the CDR3: TGTGCCAGCAGTTTATTCGGGACAGGGAATCAGGCTAATGAAAAACTGTTTTTT.

This chain uses TRBV3-1 with TRBJ1-2; 9 bases are a match to TRBD1. J lost 8 bases, V lost 3 bases, and 7 bases had no gene match. CDR1 and CDR2 (germline): LGHDT, YNNKEL (reference sequence). The CDR3 runs to 14 residues. The CDR3 DNA sequence: TGTGCCAGCAGCCATGAGACAGGGGGTGGCGGCTACACCTTC. Translation: CASSHETGGGGYTF.

The rearrangement links TRBV20-1 to TRBJ2-7, with 7 bases aligning to TRBD1. Germline V gene sequence: CDR1 DFQATT, CDR2 SNEGSKA (reference sequence). This CDR3 has 14 amino acids. V shed 0 bases, J shed 2 bases, and the junction held 4 bases outside the gene matches. The CDR3 here is CSARERQGAYEQYV. DNA for the CDR3: TGCAGTGCTAGAGAAAGACAGGGAGCCTACGAGCAGTACGTC.

V and J are TRBV6-2 or TRBV6-3 and TRBJ2-1; 9 bases are shared with TRBD2. This CDR3 spans 17 amino acids. CDR1 is MNHEY, CDR2 SVGEGT, per germline. The V and J ends lost 9 bases and 0 bases, in that order; junction bases with no gene match: 12. The CDR3 DNA sequence: TGTGCCAGTCCCTCGGCGGGAGGGTCCAGCTCCTACAATGAGCAGTTCTTC. It translates to CASPSAGGSSSYNEQFF.

The sample holds many counts of this clonotype. The rearrangement uses TRBV5-1 and TRBJ2-7, with D perhaps assigned TRBD1 or TRBD2 (5 bases each). This CDR3 contains 14 residues. Germline V gene lookup returns CDR1 SGHRS and CDR2 YFSETQ. Trimming left V 1 base short and J 7 bases short, with 15 bases between. The CDR3 nucleotides read TGCGCCAGCAGCTTGAGCCCAGGGACGGGAGAGCAGTACGTC. Amino acid sequence: CASSLSPGTGEQYV.

This clonotype showed up just a few times. V gene TRBV5-1 combines with J gene TRBJ2-2; 12 nucleotides align to TRBD1. Germline CDR1 and CDR2: SGHRS and YFSETQ. The CDR3 loop spans 15 amino acids. V dropped 6 bases and J dropped 6; count of bases not matched to a gene: 6. CDR3 region: CASNWGTGGPGELFF. As DNA, the CDR3 is TGCGCCAGCAACTGGGGGACAGGGGGCCCCGGGGAGCTGTTTTTT.

In its sample, this clonotype was seen a few times. The chain joins TRBV7-9 to TRBJ2-2; 11 nucleotides align to TRBD2. The CDR3 contains 17 residues. Looked up from germline, CDR1 is SEHNR and CDR2 is FQNEAQ (reference sequence). The trim removed 3 bases at V and 1 base at J, leaving 4 bases unmatched. The CDR3 loop is CASSFTSGSLNTGELFF. CDR3 nucleotides: TGTGCCAGCAGCTTCACTAGCGGGAGCTTGAACACCGGGGAGCTGTTTTTT.

The chain joins TRBV29-1 to TRBJ1-4, with no clear D. There are 14 residues in the CDR3. Per the germline V gene, CDR1 is SQVTM and CDR2 is ANQGSEA. Trimming stripped 5 bases from V and 0 bases from J, with 10 bases between. CDR3 nucleotide sequence: TGCAGCGTTCTGGCCAGTGCAACTAATGAAAAACTGTTTTTT. Translation gives CSVLASATNEKLFF. Variable domain in full (rest from reference TRBV29-1 and TRBJ1-4): SAVISQKPSRDICQRGTSLTIQCQVDSQVTMMFWYRQQPGQSLTLIATANQGSEATYESGFVIDKFPISRPNLTFSTLTVSNMSPEDSSIYLCSVLASATNEKLFFGSGTQLSVL.

This chain connects TRBV10-2 to TRBJ2-1; tentatively, D is TRBD1 (5 bases). V was pared by 2 bases and J by 6 bases, with 14 bases between. From germline, CDR1 is WSHSY and CDR2 SAAADI. CDR3 size: 15 residues. In nucleotides, the CDR3 is TGCGCCAGCAGTGAGAGAAGGGGCATTTTCAATGAGCAGTTCTTC. Its translation is CASSERRGIFNEQFF.

V is TRBV19 and J is TRBJ2-1; D may correspond to TRBD1 or TRBD2 (7 bases each). The V end was cut by 4 bases, the J end by 5 bases, with 18 bases between. Germline CDR1 LNHDA, CDR2 SQIVND (reference sequence). CDR3 length: 16 amino acids. The CDR3 DNA sequence: TGTGCCAGTAGTACCCGACAGGGAGGGGGAAACAATGAGCAGTTCTTC. Protein: CASSTRQGGGNNEQFF.

V is TRBV4-2 and J is TRBJ1-2; weak D call: TRBD1 (5 bases). The CDR3 runs 16 residues. V was shortened by 0 bases and J by 3 bases, with 14 bases between the two germline ends. The germline V gene encodes CDR1 LGHNA and CDR2 YNFKEQ. CDR3 sequence: CASSQDTGTLHYGYTF. CDR3 DNA sequence: TGTGCCAGCAGCCAAGACACGGGGACGTTACACTATGGCTACACCTTC.

This clonotype was seen at least ten times. The V gene is TRBV29-1, the J gene TRBJ1-1; D might be TRBD1 (5 bases). The CDR3 is made up of 14 amino acids. Germline assignment: CDR1 SQVTM and CDR2 ANQGSEA. Trimming left V 8 bases short and J 1 base short, with 17 bases between. Written as DNA, the CDR3 is TGCAGCACTGGAGGGGCTGGTGGGAACACTGAAGCTTTCTTT. It translates to CSTGGAGGNTEAFF.

This rearrangement joins TRBV6-1 to TRBJ2-7; tentative D call: TRBD2 (6 bases). Trimming pared 6 bases from V and 3 bases from J, leaving 15 bases between. The CDR3 has 14 amino acids. The V gene's germline CDR1 is MNHNS and CDR2 SASEGT. The CDR3, as DNA: TGTGCCAGCAGAGTTGATGGGAGGAACTACGAGCAGTACGTC. Translating it yields CASRVDGRNYEQYV.

The DNA of the CDR3 is TGTGCCAGCAGCCCCCGTTTCAGGGTGGACACTGAAGCTTTCTTT. This sequence encodes CASSPRFRVDTEAFF. This chain connects TRBV14 to TRBJ1-1, with a possible D match to TRBD1 (5 bases). The CDR3 totals 15 residues. Germline V gene sequence: CDR1 SGHDN, CDR2 FVKESK. Trimming pared 4 bases from V and 3 bases from J, leaving 15 bases between.

This clonotype was observed a handful of times. The chain uses TRBV12-3 or TRBV12-4 and TRBJ2-2, with a possible D match to TRBD2 (5 bases). The CDR3 runs 12 residues. The V and J ends lost 7 bases and 8 bases respectively, with 11 bases between them. CDR3: CASTSRRGELFF. The CDR3 DNA reads TGTGCCAGCACCTCACGGAGGGGGGAGCTGTTTTTT.

V gene TRBV12-3 or TRBV12-4 combines with J gene TRBJ2-1; 12 nucleotides match TRBD2. J lost 4 bases, V lost 3 bases, and 4 bases had no gene match. There are 16 residues in the CDR3. For the CDR3, the DNA is TGTGCCAGCAGTTTTGTGGGGACTAGCGGGTACAATGAGCAGTTCTTC. Encoded protein: CASSFVGTSGYNEQFF.